This TCR beta chain derives from a study of blood T cell repertoires in COVID-19 (dated by TCRdb to 2020 to 2022). Context from the whole study: Samples covering the acute and convalescent phases of COVID-19 were provided by collaborators in the United States, Italy and Spain. The prospective study material was composed of cDNA or gDNA derived from T cells, B-cell-depleted T cells, or PBMCs. The dataset comprised deeply sampled blood TCRbeta repertoires from subjects exposed to, actively infected with, or recovered from COVID-19. A freely available public database, intended as a resource for researchers studying the immune response to SARS-CoV-2, is where the repertoires were released. The samples were drawn from the first 160 participants of the ongoing ImmuneRACE study and from more than 1,000 subjects provided by 6 global collaborators. Sample metadata almost always included a de-identified subject ID, COVID-19 status, age in years and sex. Where available, HLA class I and class II types were obtained from metadata supplied by the sample provider rather than from assay-based typing. Overall study outcomes, separate from this receptor: How much clinical and demographic metadata was included differed by source and by participant, and the metadata was provided uncurated.

TCRbeta CDR3 regions were amplified from genomic DNA using the immunoSEQ Assay, a bias-controlled multiplex PCR. In the original analysis: The number of nucleated cells in each sample was estimated by amplification of reference gene primers within the assay. To quantify the absolute abundance of each unique TCRbeta CDR3 rearrangement, sequence reads were collapsed and filtered. For each sample, productive Simpson clonality was calculated as the square root of Simpson's diversity index across productive rearrangements. TCRdb retrieved this table from immuneACCESS and kept in-frame rearrangements only. Not all clones are present; in checked studies, unresolved V genes account for under half, and no reason is known for the remainder. V, J and clone size are taken as reported in that table, and D and trimming were inferred from the DNA itself. Counted in this sample were approximately 280,000 clones; approximately 89% of them appeared once. The top ten clones comprise roughly 1.9% of the sample.

Worth noting for this clone: Its recognized antigen is unknown. An end of the junction does not agree with germline; a read error may underlie this.

Reading from cysteine to phenylalanine, the CDR3 counts 12 amino acids. The kept DNA is CDR3 alone, 36 bases in frame from the first base. Looking up the germline V gene yields CDR1 KGHDR and CDR2 SFDVKD. Participants in the prospective study were enrolled through a virtual design, were aged 18 to 89 years, and lived in about two dozen United States geographic areas. Cohort assignment in the prospective study relied on participant-reported clinical history from a screening survey and a study questionnaire. For ImmuneRACE Cohort 3, a participant was defined as recovered based on two consecutive negative NP/OP PCR tests, clearance by a healthcare professional, or resolution of symptoms. In the prospective study, mobile phlebotomists collected whole blood, serum and a nasopharyngeal or oropharyngeal swab from each participant. Prospective study participants could optionally give additional blood draws and questionnaires over a roughly 2-month period. Before DNA extraction, prospective study blood samples were shipped either frozen or at room temperature.

The specimen was PBMCs or T cells enriched from blood (not recorded which). The receptor chain draws on TRBV24-1 and TRBJ2-3, with TRBD2 matching 7 junction bases. The sequence was obtained from a woman aged 60-75 years who had recovered from COVID-19. Here the CDR3 is given as CATSLNPGWGGF. The nucleotides are TGTGCCACCAGCCTAAACCCTGGCTGGGGGGGATTT.